The 17 T cell receptor beta chains below all came from one sample that was sequenced in a study of blood T cells in healthy people across ages. The second PCR ran about 6 to 12 cycles with a sample-barcoded 5' primer and J-beta primers. Using its own MiXCR run on the 5' RACE reads, TCRdb lists one record per CDR3 protein. Among about 1.5 million distinct CDR3 sequences listed, approximately 43% were seen once. The sequencing input was blood. Receptors originate from a woman under 30 in good health.

This clonotype was seen a few times. The chain recombines TRBV27 with TRBJ2-1; 11 bases map to TRBD2. V lost 6 bases, J lost 5 bases, and 6 bases stayed unmatched. From germline, CDR1 is MNHEY and CDR2 SMNVEV (reference sequence). The length of the CDR3 is 15 residues. This CDR3 reads CASSPGTSGDNEQFF. CDR3 in DNA: TGTGCCAGCAGCCCCGGGACTAGCGGTGACAATGAGCAGTTCTTC.

The V and J genes are TRBV27 and TRBJ1-3; no reliable D call. CDR3 length equals 14 residues. The germline V gene has CDR1 MNHEY and CDR2 SMNVEV (reference sequence). V shed 10 bases and J shed 0 bases, with 13 bases lying between them. CDR3 loop: CATIAWCSGNTIYF. Written as DNA, the CDR3 is TGTGCCACGATTGCGTGGTGCTCTGGAAACACCATATATTTT.

This clonotype was observed at least ten times. V and J are TRBV7-2 and TRBJ1-5, with no clear D. The length of the CDR3 is 15 residues. Trimming pared 1 base from V and 0 bases from J, leaving 7 bases between. Germline assignment: CDR1 SGHTA and CDR2 FQGNSA. The CDR3 loop reads CASSLDGLSNQPQHF. CDR3 DNA sequence: TGTGCCAGCAGCTTAGACGGGCTTAGCAATCAGCCCCAGCATTTT.

At least ten counts were recorded for this clonotype. The rearrangement joins TRBV7-2 to TRBJ2-7, with 7 bases lining up with TRBD2. CDR3 length equals 13 residues. The V gene's germline CDR1 is SGHTA and CDR2 FQGNSA. Trimming took 7 bases from V and 5 from J; bases not matched to a gene: 8. CDR3 amino acids: CASTPRSGNEQYF. The CDR3 DNA is TGTGCCAGCACCCCCAGGAGCGGGAACGAGCAGTACTTC.

The chain recombines TRBV12-3 or TRBV12-4 with TRBJ1-2, with D uncertain. The CDR3 length is 13 residues. The germline V and J ends were trimmed by 5 bases and 7 bases, with 14 bases remaining between them. The CDR3 DNA reads TGTGCCAGCAGTGTTCGGGAAGCGGGTGGCTACACCTTC. Translation: CASSVREAGGYTF.

V and J are TRBV6-6 and TRBJ2-2; 8 nucleotides match TRBD2. The V segment lost 2 bases and the J segment 4 bases; nucleotides outside the gene matches: 3. This CDR3 is built from 15 residues. Germline V lookup: CDR1 MNHNY, CDR2 SVGAGI (reference sequence). CDR3 sequence: CASSYRRGGTGELFF. As DNA, the CDR3 is TGTGCCAGCAGTTACAGACGGGGGGGCACCGGGGAGCTGTTTTTT.

J is TRBJ1-5 and V is TRBV12-3 or TRBV12-4, with no clear D. The CDR3 is 14 amino acids. V lost 0 bases to trimming and J lost 2 bases, with 5 bases between them. Here the CDR3 reads CASSLASGNQPQHF. For the CDR3, the DNA is TGTGCCAGCAGTTTAGCTTCGGGCAATCAGCCCCAGCATTTT.

This clonotype was observed a handful of times. CDR3: CATSEGGSAYNEQFF. The CDR3 DNA follows: TGTGCCACCAGTGAAGGGGGGTCGGCCTACAATGAGCAGTTCTTC. This chain links TRBV24-1 with TRBJ2-1; possibly TRBD1 or TRBD2 for D (6 bases each). This CDR3 is 15 amino acids long. V lost 4 bases to trimming and J lost 2 bases, with 11 bases between them. Per germline, CDR1 KGHDR and CDR2 SFDVKD.

This clonotype was recorded a few times. The chain employs TRBV2 and TRBJ1-1, with TRBD1 matching over 8 bases. CDR3 size: 14 residues. With 7 bases clipped from V and 1 base from J, the junction kept 5 bases outside the gene matches. Germline lookup yields CDR1 SNHLY and CDR2 FYNNEI. The CDR3 loop reads CASKRTGRNTEAFF. CDR3 in DNA: TGTGCCAGCAAAAGGACAGGGAGGAACACTGAAGCTTTCTTT.

This clonotype was seen more than once but under ten times. V gene TRBV20-1 combines with J gene TRBJ2-7; D is perhaps TRBD2 (5 bases). Germline V gene lookup returns CDR1 DFQATT and CDR2 SNEGSKA (reference sequence). Trimming took off 7 bases at V and 1 base at J, with 20 bases between the two ends. The length of the CDR3 is 15 residues. The chain's CDR3 is CSVPAVGAVSYEQYF. The DNA of the CDR3 is TGCAGTGTCCCGGCGGTGGGAGCGGTTTCCTACGAGCAGTACTTC.

CDR3 protein: CASSGGTSGDTQYF. Here the CDR3 DNA reads TGTGCCAGCAGCGGAGGGACTAGCGGAGATACGCAGTATTTT. The V and J genes are TRBV9 and TRBJ2-3; 11 nucleotides line up with TRBD2. From germline, CDR1 is SGDLS and CDR2 YYNGEE. Trimming removed 3 bases from V and 5 bases from J; junction bases left unmatched: 2. The CDR3 consists of 14 residues.

This clonotype has a count of ten or more. The genes are TRBV15 and TRBJ2-1; 8 bases agree with TRBD2. CDR1 is LNHNV and CDR2 is YYDKDF in the germline V gene (reference sequence). V was pared by 1 base and J by 2 bases, with 1 base of the junction left unmatched. The CDR3 runs to 15 residues. CDR3 DNA: TGTGCCACCAGCAGAGGACTAGCGCCCTACAATGAGCAGTTCTTC. This encodes CATSRGLAPYNEQFF.

This clonotype was recorded a few times. This sequence joins TRBV4-3 and TRBJ1-2; perhaps TRBD1 as D (6 bases). The germline CDR1 and CDR2 sequences are LGHNA and YSLEER. CDR3 length equals 15 residues. The V end was cut by 0 bases, the J end by 4 bases, with 12 bases between. CDR3 DNA: TGCGCCAGCAGCCAAGATAGGGGGGGCTCCTATGGCTACACCTTC. Protein product: CASSQDRGGSYGYTF.

This clonotype was counted between two and nine times. The chain uses TRBV6-2 or TRBV6-3 and TRBJ1-2; 8 nucleotides align to TRBD1. V dropped 5 bases and J dropped 6; count of bases not matched to a gene: 5. The CDR3 length is 13 residues. Germline values: CDR1 MNHEY, CDR2 SVGEGT. CDR3: CASSRQGSDGYTF. In DNA, the CDR3 is TGTGCCAGCAGTCGACAGGGGAGTGATGGCTACACCTTC.

This clonotype occurred a few times. This chain joins TRBV6-5 and TRBJ2-7; 10 bases agree with TRBD1. The CDR3 extends over 15 amino acids. J was trimmed by 4 bases and V by 2 bases; bases with no gene match: 5. Germline CDR1 and CDR2: MNHEY and SVGAGI. As DNA, the CDR3 is TGTGCCAGCAGTTACGGTAGGGACAGGGGATACGAGCAGTACTTC. It encodes CASSYGRDRGYEQYF.

This clonotype has a handful of counts. The rearrangement links TRBV7-9 to TRBJ2-2; 8 positions agree with TRBD2. V shed 3 bases, J shed 7 bases, and the junction held 7 bases outside the gene matches. CDR3 length equals 15 residues. Per the germline V gene, CDR1 is SEHNR and CDR2 is FQNEAQ (reference sequence). The CDR3 here is CASSFLVAGIGELFF. The CDR3 region has the DNA TGTGCCAGCAGCTTCCTCGTAGCGGGAATCGGGGAGCTGTTTTTT.

At least ten counts were recorded for this clonotype. V is TRBV29-1 and J is TRBJ2-7, with D tentatively TRBD1 (6 bases). The CDR3 is 11 amino acids. V lost 4 bases to trimming and J lost 2 bases, with 6 bases between them. The germline gives CDR1 SQVTM, CDR2 ANQGSEA. Here the CDR3 reads CSVGQAYEQYF. CDR3 in DNA: TGCAGCGTTGGACAGGCCTACGAGCAGTACTTC.